This entry is about one T cell receptor beta chain. Its target antigen remains unknown. Nothing much larger sits one base from this clone, and base qualities are not available. The data were taken from a study of OX40 agonist ivuxolimab in advanced cancers. For the wider study: Ivuxolimab was an agonistic, fully human IgG2 monoclonal antibody directed against OX40 (CD134), a costimulatory receptor. Intravenous ivuxolimab was administered to patients every 2 weeks at six dose levels: 0.01, 0.1, 0.3, 1.5, 3 and 10 mg/kg. Of the roughly 53 patients in dose escalation, about 20 had hepatocellular carcinoma, about 15 had melanoma, 9 had renal cell carcinoma and 9 had head and neck cancer. The dose-escalation cohort was roughly 80% male with a mean age of roughly 60 years, ranging from about 20 to 80. Patients were allowed to have had prior anti-PD-1, anti-PD-L1 or anti-CTLA-4 therapy, and 40% to 45% of the dose-escalation patients had previously received checkpoint inhibitors. Partial responses occurred in three dose-escalation patients, of whom one had hepatocellular carcinoma and two had cutaneous melanoma. Peripheral TCRbeta sequencing was intended to test whether TCR sequence diversity was altered and clonal T-cell expansion was caused by ivuxolimab. The monotherapy dose-escalation portion (N ≈ 57 patients) of the phase I ivuxolimab trial is reported in the paper.

The CDR3 measures 14 amino acids from cysteine to phenylalanine. The CDR3 DNA has 42 bases and is translated from base 1. Trimming costs V 4 bases and J 5 bases, and their ends lie 12 bases apart. Taken from the germline V gene, the CDR1 and CDR2 loops are SGHRS and YFSETQ. Patients with autoimmune disease history or receiving systemic immunosuppression were excluded from the trial. Peripheral blood for TCR sequencing was collected from all dose cohorts at baseline, on cycle 4 day 1, and on cycle 7 day 1. The samples were taken from a phase I, first-in-human, multicenter, open-label dose-escalation trial of ivuxolimab. The trial enrolled adults with locally advanced or metastatic head and neck squamous cell, hepatocellular, melanoma or renal cell carcinoma. CD4+ and CD8+ T cells were sorted separately from peripheral blood before TCR sequencing. For sequencing of the TCRbeta CDR3 region, genomic DNA was extracted from the sorted cells. The immunoSEQ Assay was used for sequencing of TCRbeta CDR3 regions. TCRdb took this table from immuneACCESS and kept in-frame rearrangements with V and J called. Such tables lack part of the clones; where checked against another copy, unresolved V genes explain under half of the gap, and the rest is unexplained. The sample table lists about 46,000 clones, approximately 80% of them with a count of one. The top ten clones comprise 3.5% to 4.5% of the sample.

The paper's findings and limits, for the study overall: In the 0.1-3.0 mg/kg groups, partial responders were among the patients with the lowest normalized peripheral clonal expansion, particularly in CD8+ T cells. Which antigens the clonally expanded peripheral T cells were specific for was not determined. Low levels of normalized T-cell clonal expansion were also shown by some nonresponding patients. On average, CD8+ T cells showed more expanded clones than CD4+ T cells after ivuxolimab. At doses of 0.1 to 3.0 mg/kg, clonal expansion of both CD4+ and CD8+ T cells in blood was seen between baseline and week 6.

Rearrangement joined TRBV5-1 to TRBJ1-4; 5 matching bases give a weak D call of TRBD1. The TCR comes from an adult with an advanced solid tumor such as melanoma, head and neck, liver or kidney cancer. The source material was CD4+ or CD8+ T cells sorted from blood, sampled in a trial of the OX40 agonist ivuxolimab. Read as DNA, the sequence is TGCGCCAGCAGCGGGGACGCAGGCAATGAAAAACTGTTTTTT. Translated, this is CASSGDAGNEKLFF.